This T cell receptor beta chain is drawn from a study of CD8 T cells in ankylosing spondylitis. V lost 4 bases and J lost 2; bases outside the gene matches: 9. CDR1 and CDR2 (germline): SGHRS, YFSETQ. This CDR3 spans 16 amino acids. Quantitative barcoded 5'-RACE was used to prepare TCR beta libraries. TCRdb used MiXCR to reprocess the 5' RACE reads, holding one entry per CDR3 protein. The sample holds about 240,000 distinct CDR3 sequences, approximately 11% seen once. This clonotype was observed at least ten times. The target antigen is unknown. Whole-study results and caveats: Clones tied to disease were said to be significantly enriched in matched ankylosing spondylitis synovial fluid. Several of the motif variants were reported before in synovial fluid and blood from reactive arthritis. A TCR beta motif made of several highly homologous variants seemed typical of ankylosing spondylitis blood.

The receptor was isolated from a male donor with ankylosing spondylitis or in good health (not recorded which). Sequenced input: blood, either unsorted or a sorted T cell fraction (not recorded which). This chain connects TRBV5-1 to TRBJ2-1, with TRBD1 matching 7 bases. The CDR3 reads CASSPTGQRTYNEQFF. CDR3 bases: TGCGCCAGCAGCCCCACGGGACAGAGGACCTACAATGAGCAGTTCTTC.